The 29 T cell receptor beta chains presented below share a single source sample, sequenced in a study of CD8+CD57+ T cells in acquired aplastic anemia. Genomic DNA acted as the template from which TCR beta VDJ combination and CDR3 sequence profiling were carried out. TCRdb independently ran MiXCR on the reads; one entry per CDR3 protein. The sample records around 150,000 distinct CDR3 sequences, just under 45% being singletons. What was sequenced was sorted CD4+, CD8+, or CD8+CD57+ T cells (not recorded which) from PBMCs. Receptor source: a human donor in good health.

The chain has TRBV12-3 or TRBV12-4 and TRBJ2-5; unclear D gene. Trimming took off 6 bases at V and 5 bases at J, with 13 bases between the two ends. The CDR3 loop spans 13 amino acids. This CDR3 is CASRSYPGETQYF. The CDR3 DNA sequence: TGTGCCAGCAGATCTTATCCCGGGGAGACCCAGTACTTC.

This chain links TRBV10-3 with TRBJ2-3; D uncertain. The CDR3 runs to 13 residues. V was trimmed by 8 bases and J by 6 bases, leaving 15 bases between them. CDR1 is ENHRY, CDR2 SYGVKD, per germline. CDR3: CAIVAALGDTQYF. The CDR3 bases are TGTGCCATCGTGGCGGCCCTAGGGGATACGCAGTATTTT.

This clonotype was recorded a few times. The genes are TRBV24-1 and TRBJ1-2; a weak D match, TRBD1 (5 bases). The V and J ends lost 2 bases and 4 bases respectively, with 10 bases between them. Looked up from germline, CDR1 is KGHDR and CDR2 is SFDVKD. The CDR3 is 14 residues long. This CDR3 reads CATSDSGHGYGYTF. The CDR3 coding sequence is TGTGCCACCAGTGATTCTGGACACGGCTATGGCTACACCTTC.

In DNA, the CDR3 is TGCGCCAGCAGCTTGGCTGACCAAGATACGCAGTATTTT. Protein sequence: CASSLADQDTQYF. The J gene is TRBJ2-3, the V gene TRBV5-1; D unclear. Trimming took off 0 bases at V and 5 bases at J, with 7 bases between the two ends. The CDR3 contains 13 residues. Germline CDR1 SGHRS, CDR2 YFSETQ.

V gene TRBV2 combines with J gene TRBJ2-5; possibly TRBD1 or TRBD2 for D (5 bases each). Looked up from germline, CDR1 is SNHLY and CDR2 is FYNNEI. Trimming left V 10 bases short and J 7 bases short, with 13 bases between. The CDR3 is 11 residues long. The CDR3 loop reads CANGAPRTQYF. As DNA, the CDR3 is TGTGCCAACGGGGCTCCTAGGACCCAGTACTTC.

This clonotype was recorded many times. The rearrangement uses TRBV12-3 or TRBV12-4 and TRBJ2-7; 13 bases match TRBD2. With V trimmed by 2 bases and J by 5 bases, 3 bases remained unmatched. CDR3 length: 15 residues. This CDR3 is CASSLRLAGGDEQYF. The DNA of the CDR3 is TGTGCCAGCAGTTTAAGACTAGCGGGAGGTGACGAGCAGTACTTC.

The chain has TRBV24-1 and TRBJ2-3; D is ambiguous. The CDR3 length is 15 residues. The V gene's germline CDR1 is KGHDR and CDR2 SFDVKD. The V end was cut by 9 bases, the J end by 0 bases, with 15 bases between. The DNA of the CDR3 is TGTGCCACCTCCATAACGGGCCCTAGCACAGATACGCAGTATTTT. Translating it yields CATSITGPSTDTQYF.

This clonotype was seen a handful of times. The chain couples TRBV18 to TRBJ2-5; no firm D call. The germline V gene encodes CDR1 KGHSH and CDR2 LQKENI. This CDR3 spans 13 amino acids. Trimming took off 2 bases at V and 4 bases at J, with 8 bases between the two ends. CDR3 sequence: CASSPKSTETQYF. Here the CDR3 DNA reads TGTGCCAGCTCACCAAAGTCGACAGAGACCCAGTACTTC.

This clonotype was recorded at least ten times. V is TRBV12-3 or TRBV12-4 and J is TRBJ2-7, with TRBD2 identical over 11 bases. With 6 bases clipped from V and 3 bases from J, the junction kept 13 bases outside the gene matches. The CDR3 loop spans 17 amino acids. The DNA for the CDR3 is TGTGCCAGCAGCGTAAACCCCGGGACTAGCGGAAACTACGAGCAGTACTTC. Amino acid sequence: CASSVNPGTSGNYEQYF.

This clonotype has at least ten counts. This chain links TRBV7-9 with TRBJ2-3; a weak D match, TRBD1 (5 bases). Germline CDR1 SEHNR, CDR2 FQNEAQ (reference sequence). V lost 2 bases and J 2 bases, leaving 8 bases between the germline ends. The CDR3 sequence is 14 residues long. The CDR3 coding sequence is TGTGCCAGCAGCTTATCCAGGGACACAGATACGCAGTATTTT. It encodes CASSLSRDTDTQYF.

The sample holds a few counts of this clonotype. The rearrangement joins TRBV25-1 to TRBJ1-2, with TRBD1 matching over 7 bases. Germline V gene sequence: CDR1 MGHDK, CDR2 SYGVNS. The CDR3 is 14 amino acids. After removal of 3 bases from V and 2 bases from J, the junction contained 3 bases not matched to a gene. This CDR3 reads CASSDGTANYGYTF. CDR3 in DNA: TGTGCCAGCAGTGACGGGACAGCCAACTATGGCTACACCTTC.

V usage is TRBV7-4 and J usage is TRBJ1-1; no reliable D call. V shed 0 bases and J shed 1 base, with 9 bases lying between them. The CDR3 extends over 15 amino acids. Germline V CDR1 and CDR2: SGHVT, SQSDAQ. As DNA, the CDR3 is TGTGCCAGCAGCTTAGCGCCAAACCCGAACACTGAAGCTTTCTTT. Its translation: CASSLAPNPNTEAFF.

This clonotype was seen a handful of times. A much larger clone sits a single nucleotide away, making a read error possible. The rearrangement links TRBV20-1 to TRBJ2-6, with a possible D match to TRBD1 (5 bases). The CDR3 is 12 amino acids. CDR1 DFQATT and CDR2 SNEGSKA come from the germline V gene (reference sequence). In nucleotides, the CDR3 is TGCAGTGCCGGCTCTGGGGCCAGCGTCCTGACTTTC. This encodes CSAGSGASVLTF.

The rearrangement joins TRBV20-1 to TRBJ2-3; D assignment may be TRBD1 or TRBD2 (6 bases each). CDR1 and CDR2 from the germline V gene are DFQATT and SNEGSKA (reference sequence). The germline V and J ends were trimmed by 4 bases and 11 bases, with 19 bases remaining between them. This CDR3 is 13 amino acids long. The CDR3 DNA reads TGCAGTGCTAATGGGGGGCGGGTCAATGAGCAGTATTTT. This encodes CSANGGRVNEQYF.

The sample holds many counts of this clonotype. The chain is built from TRBV9 and TRBJ2-3, with D possibly called TRBD1 or TRBD2 (6 bases each). V shed 5 bases and J shed 1 base, with 17 bases lying between them. The CDR3 contains 16 residues. The germline CDR1 and CDR2 sequences are SGDLS and YYNGEE. CDR3: CASRPRLGGGTDTQYF. DNA for the CDR3: TGTGCCAGCAGGCCGAGACTAGGGGGTGGCACAGATACGCAGTATTTT.

This clonotype was counted many times. The chain joins TRBV12-5 to TRBJ1-2, with a possible D match to TRBD1 (5 bases). V was shortened by 1 base and J by 7 bases, with 10 bases between the two germline ends. CDR1 and CDR2 (germline): LGHNT, FRNRAP. CDR3 length: 13 residues. Here the CDR3 reads CASGLDSGIGYTF. In DNA, the CDR3 is TGTGCTAGTGGTTTGGATTCAGGGATTGGCTACACCTTC.

This clonotype has ten or more counts. The chain has TRBV25-1 and TRBJ2-1, with 10 bases fitting TRBD2. V gave up 6 bases and J gave up 5 bases; unmatched junction bases: 7. The CDR3 contains 15 residues. The V gene's germline CDR1 is MGHDK and CDR2 SYGVNS. The CDR3 nucleotides are TGTGCCAGCAGCCATAGCGGGAGGATCAACAATGAGCAGTTCTTC. It is translated as CASSHSGRINNEQFF.

This clonotype was seen ten or more times. The chain joins TRBV7-2 to TRBJ1-2; 8 positions match TRBD1. This CDR3 contains 13 residues. V dropped 3 bases and J dropped 6; count of bases not matched to a gene: 3. The germline V gene encodes CDR1 SGHTA and CDR2 FQGNSA. CDR3: CASSFLQGDGYTF. In DNA, the CDR3 is TGTGCCAGCAGCTTCCTACAGGGGGATGGCTACACCTTC.

The chain uses TRBV19 and TRBJ2-7; the D gene is possibly TRBD1 (5 bases). The V end was cut by 5 bases, the J end by 4 bases, with 15 bases between. This CDR3 has 14 residues. CDR1 is LNHDA, CDR2 SQIVND, per germline (reference sequence). CDR3 loop: CASSLTLGDYEQYF. The CDR3 DNA follows: TGTGCCAGTAGTCTGACCCTAGGGGATTACGAGCAGTACTTC.

Notes on this clonotype: Possible read error: a much larger clone is one base away. CDR3 coding DNA: TGTACCAGCAGCCCTATGGGTGGGGATACGCAGTATTTT. This gives the protein CTSSPMGGDTQYF. The V gene is TRBV9, the J gene TRBJ2-3; D remains ambiguous. Per the germline V gene, CDR1 is SGDLS and CDR2 is YYNGEE. CDR3 length: 13 amino acids.

This clonotype came up many times. This chain joins TRBV5-1 and TRBJ2-7, with D possibly TRBD2 on 6 matching bases. V lost 7 bases to trimming and J lost 0 bases, with 17 bases between them. In germline, CDR1 is SGHRS, CDR2 YFSETQ. The CDR3 runs to 15 residues. DNA for the CDR3: TGCGCCAGCGAGCCGGGGGACGGAACCTCCTACGAGCAGTACTTC. This sequence encodes CASEPGDGTSYEQYF.

V gene TRBV4-2 combines with J gene TRBJ2-2, with TRBD2 matching 8 bases. Germline lookup yields CDR1 LGHNA and CDR2 YNFKEQ. Unmatched junction bases numbered 7, after V lost 1 base and J lost 6 bases. This CDR3 has 16 residues. CDR3 bases: TGTGCCAGCAGCCAAGGCCCAGCGGGAGTCGCCGGGGAGCTGTTTTTT. It translates to CASSQGPAGVAGELFF.

The V call is TRBV19, the J call TRBJ1-4; tentative D call: TRBD1 (6 bases). CDR1 LNHDA and CDR2 SQIVND come from the germline V gene (reference sequence). This CDR3 region has 14 residues. V lost 5 bases, J lost 3 bases, and 10 bases lay in between. CDR3 amino acids: CASSPGQPNEKLFF. CDR3 DNA: TGTGCCAGTAGTCCAGGACAGCCTAATGAAAAACTGTTTTTT.

Worth noting for this clonotype: A single base separates this from a much larger clone, so it may be a read error. The chain links TRBV6-5 to TRBJ2-7; 7 positions match TRBD2. Trimming cost V 5 bases and J 0 bases; bases outside gene matches: 7. Germline-derived CDR1 and CDR2 are MNHEY and SVGAGI. The CDR3 runs to 15 residues. CDR3 in amino acids: CASSDAGVDSYEQYF. The CDR3 DNA sequence: TGTGCCAGCAGTGATGCGGGGGTGGACTCCTACGAGCAGTACTTC.

This sequence joins TRBV11-3 and TRBJ2-2, with 7 bases aligning to TRBD2. Looked up from germline, CDR1 is SGHNT and CDR2 is YENEEA. The CDR3 is made up of 15 amino acids. Germline trimming cut 3 bases from V and 7 bases from J; bases unmatched to any gene: 8. The CDR3 region is CASSLVSGGGGELFF. The CDR3 DNA reads TGTGCCAGCAGCTTGGTTTCGGGAGGTGGCGGGGAGCTGTTTTTT.

This sequence joins TRBV10-3 and TRBJ2-7; D remains ambiguous. This CDR3 is 12 amino acids long. V was cut by 3 bases and J by 4 bases, with 7 bases left in between. Germline V gives CDR1 ENHRY, CDR2 SYGVKD. CDR3 DNA: TGTGCCATCAGTGAAGGGTGGTACGAGCAGTACTTC. This translates into CAISEGWYEQYF.

This rearrangement joins TRBV6-1 to TRBJ2-3; D is undetermined. Germline V gene sequence: CDR1 MNHNS, CDR2 SASEGT. Trimming shortened V by 6 bases and J by 10 bases, and 23 bases separated the two germline ends. This CDR3 has 15 residues. CDR3: CASRIPGSVGKAQYF. The CDR3 nucleotides read TGTGCCAGCAGAATTCCGGGCTCCGTCGGTAAAGCGCAGTATTTT.

The V and J genes are TRBV15 and TRBJ2-2; TRBD2 might be the D (6 bases). CDR3 length: 15 residues. The V and J ends lost 1 base and 4 bases respectively, with 10 bases between them. Germline assignment: CDR1 LNHNV and CDR2 YYDKDF (reference sequence). CDR3 nucleotides: TGTGCCACCAGCAGAGGACTAGGAGGCACCGGGGAGCTGTTTTTT. The encoded protein is CATSRGLGGTGELFF.

At least ten counts were recorded for this clonotype. The J gene is TRBJ2-1, the V gene TRBV20-1, with TRBD2 matching over 10 bases. CDR3 length equals 15 residues. CDR1 DFQATT and CDR2 SNEGSKA come from the germline V gene (reference sequence). Unmatched junction bases numbered 6, after V lost 0 bases and J lost 7 bases. CDR3 in DNA: TGCAGTGCTAGAGATACGAGCGGGAGGGTAAATGAGCAGTTCTTC. Its translation: CSARDTSGRVNEQFF.